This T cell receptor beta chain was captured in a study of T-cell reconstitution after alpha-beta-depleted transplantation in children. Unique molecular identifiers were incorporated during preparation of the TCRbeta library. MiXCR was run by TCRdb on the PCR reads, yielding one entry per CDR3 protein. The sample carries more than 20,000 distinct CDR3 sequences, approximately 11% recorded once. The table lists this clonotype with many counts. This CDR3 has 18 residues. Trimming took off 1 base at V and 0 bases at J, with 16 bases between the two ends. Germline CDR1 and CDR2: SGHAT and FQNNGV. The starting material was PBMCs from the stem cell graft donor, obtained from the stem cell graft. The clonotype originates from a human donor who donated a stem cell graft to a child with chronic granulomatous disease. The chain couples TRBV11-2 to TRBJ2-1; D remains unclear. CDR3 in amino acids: CASSLVMVAESSYNEQFF. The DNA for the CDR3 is TGTGCCAGCAGCTTAGTGATGGTGGCGGAAAGCTCCTACAATGAGCAGTTCTTC.